The 15 T cell receptor beta chains below were found in one sample sequenced in a study of blood T cell repertoires in COVID-19. Some clones are missing from TCRdb's copy, which holds only in-frame ones; the method was immunoSEQ multiplex PCR. The table records about 27,000 clones, around 90% of them present only once. The sample comprised peripheral blood. The receptor set was obtained from a woman aged 50 to 60 with active COVID-19.

The chain carries TRBV15 and TRBJ1-2; 8 bases align to TRBD1. The CDR3 is 18 amino acids. Unmatched junction bases numbered 16, after V lost 1 base and J lost 6 bases. Germline CDR1 is LNHNV and CDR2 is YYDKDF (reference sequence). CDR3 sequence: CATSRAEIGQGAGHGYTF. In DNA, the CDR3 is TGTGCCACCAGCAGAGCGGAAATCGGACAGGGAGCGGGACATGGCTACACCTTC.

This chain links TRBV24-1 with TRBJ2-3; 13 nucleotides line up with TRBD2. The germline gives CDR1 KGHDR, CDR2 SFDVKD. Losses at the gene ends were 3 bases for V and 4 bases for J; bases not matched to a gene: 6. The CDR3 spans 17 residues. CDR3: CATSDTGLAGDPDTQYF. For the CDR3, the DNA is TGTGCCACCAGTGATACCGGACTAGCGGGAGACCCAGATACGCAGTATTTT.

V usage is TRBV28 and J usage is TRBJ2-1; 8 nucleotides line up with TRBD2. The CDR3 loop spans 15 amino acids. Germline-derived CDR1 and CDR2 are MDHEN and SYDVKM. J lost 10 bases, V lost 5 bases, and 13 bases had no gene match. The CDR3 nucleotides are TGTGCCAGCAGTCAAACGGGGGTAGCGGGAAAGGAGCAGTTCTTC. Its protein product is CASSQTGVAGKEQFF. Based on the CDR3 plus reference TRBV28 and TRBJ2-1, the full variable domain is DVKVTQSSRYLVKRTGEKVFLECVQDMDHENMFWYRQDPGLGLRLIYFSYDVKMKEKGDIPEGYSVSREKKERFSLILESASTNQTSMYLCASSQTGVAGKEQFFGPGTRLTVL.

The genes are TRBV5-3 and TRBJ1-5, with D tentatively TRBD1 (6 bases). TRBV5-3 is labeled an ORF, and its function is uncertain. Trimming pared 1 base from V and 1 base from J, leaving 12 bases between. The CDR3 has 16 amino acids. The CDR3 spells CARSLIGQGSNQPQHF. For the CDR3, the DNA is TGTGCCAGAAGCTTGATCGGTCAGGGGAGCAATCAGCCCCAGCATTTT.

The chain combines TRBV28 with TRBJ2-1, with D possibly being TRBD1 (6 bases). The CDR3 covers 15 residues. Germline V CDR1 and CDR2: MDHEN, SYDVKM. Trimming removed 6 bases from V and 2 bases from J, with 14 bases in between. The CDR3 nucleotides are TGTGCCAGCAGCGAGGACAGCCAGACCTACAATGAGCAGTTCTTC. Translation gives CASSEDSQTYNEQFF.

This chain links TRBV7-9 with TRBJ2-7; 7 bases agree with TRBD2. Germline CDR1 is SEHNR and CDR2 is FQNEAQ (reference sequence). This CDR3 has 16 amino acids. The V segment lost 4 bases and the J segment 2 bases; nucleotides outside the gene matches: 11. Here the CDR3 reads CASSSPSSGNPYEQYF. The DNA of the CDR3 is TGTGCCAGCAGCTCCCCCTCGAGCGGGAACCCCTACGAGCAGTACTTC.

The chain has TRBV28 and TRBJ1-2; perhaps TRBD1 as D (6 bases). The CDR3 loop spans 14 amino acids. Trimming cost V 4 bases and J 8 bases, with 17 bases left between them. The germline V gene encodes CDR1 MDHEN and CDR2 SYDVKM. The CDR3 nucleotides are TGTGCCAGCAGTTCTCAGGGGCGGGTTGGAGGCTACACCTTC. This gives the protein CASSSQGRVGGYTF.

The chain links TRBV5-1 to TRBJ2-7; TRBD2 might be the D (5 bases). Germline V gives CDR1 SGHRS, CDR2 YFSETQ. The CDR3 contains 14 residues. Trimming removed 0 bases at V and 2 bases at J, with 9 bases between. CDR3 sequence reads: CASSLAGGAYEQYF. CDR3 in DNA: TGCGCCAGCAGCTTGGCCGGAGGAGCCTACGAGCAGTACTTC.

The J gene is TRBJ2-7, the V gene TRBV10-1; 8 bases align to TRBD1. Germline V gene data show CDR1 as WNHNN and CDR2 as SYGVQD (reference sequence). Trimming at V came to 0 bases and at J to 5 bases, leaving 6 bases not matched to a gene. This CDR3 is built from 15 residues. The CDR3, as DNA: TGCGCCAGCAGTGAGTCGACAGGGGCAGTTGACGAGCAGTACTTC. Amino acids: CASSESTGAVDEQYF.

The chain combines TRBV29-1 with TRBJ1-4; D gene uncertain. The CDR3 totals 13 residues. Trimming removed 6 bases from V and 5 bases from J, with 13 bases in between. Germline assignment: CDR1 SQVTM and CDR2 ANQGSEA. CDR3 in DNA: TGCAGCGTCCGAACAGCAGGCAATGAAAAACTGTTTTTT. Translating it yields CSVRTAGNEKLFF.

CDR3 in amino acids: CAISESATGAGGRQETQYF. CDR3 sequence (DNA): TGTGCCATCAGTGAGTCGGCCACCGGAGCGGGAGGGCGCCAAGAGACCCAGTACTTC. This chain joins TRBV10-3 and TRBJ2-5; 10 bases fit TRBD2. This CDR3 contains 19 residues. The germline V gene encodes CDR1 ENHRY and CDR2 SYGVKD. Trimming cost V 0 bases and J 1 base; bases outside gene matches: 11.

The rearrangement links TRBV29-1 to TRBJ2-3, with a weak D call TRBD2 (6 bases). The V end was cut by 7 bases, the J end by 5 bases, with 16 bases between. The CDR3 loop spans 13 amino acids. Germline CDR1 reads SQVTM; CDR2 reads ANQGSEA. CDR3 in amino acids: CSERPAGGDTQYF. The CDR3 bases are TGCAGCGAGCGGCCCGCCGGGGGAGATACGCAGTATTTT.

This clone was found a few times. V and J are TRBV7-8 and TRBJ1-3; D gene ambiguous. This CDR3 has 13 amino acids. Per the germline V gene, CDR1 is SGHVS and CDR2 is FQNEAQ. The V end lost 1 base, the J end lost 4 bases, and 5 bases lay between the germline ends. CDR3 nucleotides: TGTGCCAGCAGCTTAGTTACAGGAAACACCATATATTTT. It yields the protein CASSLVTGNTIYF.

The chain is built from TRBV7-9 and TRBJ2-1; TRBD2 matches 10 bases. Germline V gene sequence: CDR1 SEHNR, CDR2 FQNEAQ (reference sequence). The J segment lost 2 bases and the V segment lost 5 bases, leaving 6 bases of the junction unmatched. The CDR3 is made up of 16 amino acids. CDR3 amino acids: CASSLTSGRAYNEQFF. The CDR3 nucleotides are TGTGCCAGCAGCCTCACGAGCGGGAGGGCCTACAATGAGCAGTTCTTC.

The V and J genes are TRBV10-2 and TRBJ2-1, with 8 bases lining up with TRBD2. V lost 6 bases, J lost 2 bases, and 6 bases stayed unmatched. Germline CDR1 and CDR2: WSHSY and SAAADI. The CDR3 runs 15 residues. CDR3 nucleotide sequence: TGCGCCAGCAGGGCTACTAGCGGAGCCTACAATGAGCAGTTCTTC. It specifies CASRATSGAYNEQFF.